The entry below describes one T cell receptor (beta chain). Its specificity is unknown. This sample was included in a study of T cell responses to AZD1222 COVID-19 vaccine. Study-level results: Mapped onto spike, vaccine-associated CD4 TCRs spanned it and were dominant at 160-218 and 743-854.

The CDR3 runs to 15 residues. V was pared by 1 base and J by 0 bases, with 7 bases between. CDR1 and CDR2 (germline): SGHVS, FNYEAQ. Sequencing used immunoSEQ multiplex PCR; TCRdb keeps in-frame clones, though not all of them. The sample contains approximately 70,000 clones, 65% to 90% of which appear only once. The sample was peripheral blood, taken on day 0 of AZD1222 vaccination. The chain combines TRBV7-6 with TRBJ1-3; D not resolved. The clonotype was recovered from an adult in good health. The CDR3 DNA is TGTGCCAGCAGCTTAGTGGCAGGCTCTGGAAACACCATATATTTT. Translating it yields CASSLVAGSGNTIYF.